Reported below is one T cell receptor beta chain. Per the germline V gene, CDR1 is SEHNR and CDR2 is FQNEAQ (reference sequence). V was clipped by 5 bases and J by 4 bases; unmatched bases: 9. The CDR3 is 15 amino acids. Method: immunoSEQ multiplex PCR; TCRdb's copy keeps in-frame clones and lacks some. The sample carries about 85,000 clones, 85% to 90% recorded once. These data are taken from a study of control samples from healthy donors and cancer patients. The receptor was derived from a woman aged 60-75 years in good health. The sample was blood. J is TRBJ1-2 and V is TRBV7-9; TRBD1 matches at 8 bases. In DNA form, the CDR3 reads TGTGCCAGCAGCCAGGGACAGGCTCCTTCCTATGGCTACACCTTC. Translating gives CASSQGQAPSYGYTF.